This T cell receptor (beta chain) stems from a study of T cells after yellow fever vaccination. About the research overall: Fractions of low cell number were prepared using SMART-Seq v4 Ultra Low Input.

TCRdb re-called the 5' RACE reads through MiXCR, storing one row per CDR3 protein. The sample holds 140,000 to 150,000 distinct CDR3 sequences, about 7% seen once. The germline CDR1 and CDR2 sequences are SGHNT and YYREEE (reference sequence). CDR3 length: 17 amino acids. J lost 3 bases, V lost 3 bases, and 8 bases had no gene match. This sample comprised CD4+ T cells sorted from PBMCs, obtained 10 days after the yellow fever booster vaccination. This sequence joins TRBV5-4 and TRBJ2-3; 12 bases align to TRBD2. This TCR came from a man aged 25 to 40 who received the YFV17D yellow fever vaccine. The CDR3 nucleotides read TGTGCCAGCAGCTCCCCAACTAGCGGGAGGACAACAGATACGCAGTATTTT. This codes for CASSSPTSGRTTDTQYF.